This T cell receptor beta chain was captured by sequencing in a study of OX40 agonist ivuxolimab in advanced cancers. The wider study: Partial responses were achieved by three patients, one with hepatocellular carcinoma and two with cutaneous melanoma.

Peripheral blood came from all dose cohorts at three timepoints. Remarks on this clone: Its matching antigen is unknown.

Only in-frame clones appear in the TCRdb table, and some are missing; sequencing was by immunoSEQ multiplex PCR. The table lists nearly 55,000 clones, around four fifths of them singletons. J gave up 0 bases and V 11 bases, and 14 bases lay outside the gene matches. The germline V gene encodes CDR1 LNHDA and CDR2 SQIVND (reference sequence). This CDR3 spans 17 amino acids. Study-wide findings and caveats: Circulating CD4+ and CD8+ T cells showed clonal expansion by week 6 at 0.1 to 3.0 mg/kg.

Source: CD4+ or CD8+ T cells sorted from blood, taken in a trial of the OX40 agonist ivuxolimab. The V call is TRBV19, the J call TRBJ2-2; TRBD1 matches at 8 bases. This TCR derives from an adult with an advanced solid tumor such as melanoma, head and neck, liver or kidney cancer. The CDR3 DNA reads as TGTGCCTGCTTAGGGGGACAGGAAGCGTCGAACACCGGGGAGCTGTTTTTT. Translation: CACLGGQEASNTGELFF.